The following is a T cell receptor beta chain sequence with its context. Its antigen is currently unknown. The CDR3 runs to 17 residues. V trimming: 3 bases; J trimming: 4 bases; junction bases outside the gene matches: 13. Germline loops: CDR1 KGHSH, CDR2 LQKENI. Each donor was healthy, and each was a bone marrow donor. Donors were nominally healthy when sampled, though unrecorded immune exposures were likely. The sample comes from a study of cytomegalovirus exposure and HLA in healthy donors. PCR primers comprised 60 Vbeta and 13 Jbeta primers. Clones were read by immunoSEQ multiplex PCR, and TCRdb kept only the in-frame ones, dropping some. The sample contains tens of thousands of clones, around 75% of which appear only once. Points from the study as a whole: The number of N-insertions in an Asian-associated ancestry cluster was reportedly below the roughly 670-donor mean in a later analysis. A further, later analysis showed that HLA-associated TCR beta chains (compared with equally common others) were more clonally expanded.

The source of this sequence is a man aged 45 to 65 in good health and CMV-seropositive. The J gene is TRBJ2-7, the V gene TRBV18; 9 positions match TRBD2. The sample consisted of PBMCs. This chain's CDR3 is CASSPVVPSGVTYEQYF. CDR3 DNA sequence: TGTGCCAGCTCACCTGTGGTCCCTAGCGGGGTAACTTACGAGCAGTACTTC.